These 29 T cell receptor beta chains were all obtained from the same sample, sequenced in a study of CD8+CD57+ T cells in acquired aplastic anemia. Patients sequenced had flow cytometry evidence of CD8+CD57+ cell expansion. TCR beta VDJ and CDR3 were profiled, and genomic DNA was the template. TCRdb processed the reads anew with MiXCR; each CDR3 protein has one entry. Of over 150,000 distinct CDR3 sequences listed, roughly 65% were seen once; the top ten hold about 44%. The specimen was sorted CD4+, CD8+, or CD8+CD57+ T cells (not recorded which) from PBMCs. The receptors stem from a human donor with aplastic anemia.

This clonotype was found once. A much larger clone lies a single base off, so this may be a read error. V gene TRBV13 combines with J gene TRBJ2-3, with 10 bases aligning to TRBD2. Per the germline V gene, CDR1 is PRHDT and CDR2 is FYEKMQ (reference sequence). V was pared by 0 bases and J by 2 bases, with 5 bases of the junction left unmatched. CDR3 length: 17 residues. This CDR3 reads CASSLGKTSGNTDTQYF. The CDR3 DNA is TGTGCCAGCAGCTTAGGTAAAACTAGCGGGAACACAGATACGCAGTATTTT.

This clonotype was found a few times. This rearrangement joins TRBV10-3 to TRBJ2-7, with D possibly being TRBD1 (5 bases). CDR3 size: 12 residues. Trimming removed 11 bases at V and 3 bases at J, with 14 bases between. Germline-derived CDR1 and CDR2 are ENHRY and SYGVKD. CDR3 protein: CASGSRGYEQYF. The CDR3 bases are TGTGCCTCCGGGTCTAGGGGCTACGAGCAGTACTTC.

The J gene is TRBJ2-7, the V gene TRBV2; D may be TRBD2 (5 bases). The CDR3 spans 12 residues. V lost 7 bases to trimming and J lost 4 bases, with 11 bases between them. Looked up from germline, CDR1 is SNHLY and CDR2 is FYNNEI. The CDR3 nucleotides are TGTGCCAGCAAAGCGGAAACTTACGAGCAGTACTTC. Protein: CASKAETYEQYF.

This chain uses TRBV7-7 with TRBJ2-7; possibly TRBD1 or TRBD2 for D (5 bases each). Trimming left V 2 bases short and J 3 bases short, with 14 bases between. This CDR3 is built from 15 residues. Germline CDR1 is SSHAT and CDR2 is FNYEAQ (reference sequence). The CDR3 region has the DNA TGTGCCAGCAGCTTACCCCCGGGACCACACTACGAGCAGTACTTC. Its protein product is CASSLPPGPHYEQYF.

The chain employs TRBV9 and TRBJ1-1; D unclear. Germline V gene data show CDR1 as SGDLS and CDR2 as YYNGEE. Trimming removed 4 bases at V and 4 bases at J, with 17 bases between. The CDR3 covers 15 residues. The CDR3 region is CASSQDHTQSTEAFF. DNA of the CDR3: TGTGCCAGCAGCCAAGATCACACTCAAAGCACTGAAGCTTTCTTT.

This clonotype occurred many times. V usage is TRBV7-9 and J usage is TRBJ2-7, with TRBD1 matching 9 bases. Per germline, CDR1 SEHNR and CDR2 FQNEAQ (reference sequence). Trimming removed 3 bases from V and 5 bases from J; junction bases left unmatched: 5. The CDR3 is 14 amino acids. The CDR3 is CASSFRTGVNEQYF. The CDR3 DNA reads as TGTGCCAGCAGCTTCAGGACAGGGGTGAACGAGCAGTACTTC. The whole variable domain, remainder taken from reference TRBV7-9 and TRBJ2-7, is DTGVSQNPRHKITKRGQNVTFRCDPISEHNRLYWYRQTLGQGPEFLTYFQNEAQLEKSRLLSDRFSAERPKGSFSTLEIQRTEQGDSAMYLCASSFRTGVNEQYFGPGTRLTVT.

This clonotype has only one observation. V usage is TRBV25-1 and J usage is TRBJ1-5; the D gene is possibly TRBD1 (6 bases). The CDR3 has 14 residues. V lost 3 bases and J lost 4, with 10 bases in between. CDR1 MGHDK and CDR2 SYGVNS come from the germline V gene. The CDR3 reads CASSDDRYNQPQHF. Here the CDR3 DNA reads TGTGCCAGCAGTGACGACAGGTATAATCAGCCCCAGCATTTT. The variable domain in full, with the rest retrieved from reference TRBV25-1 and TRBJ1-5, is EADIYQTPRYLVIGTGKKITLECSQTMGHDKMYWYQQDPGMELHLIHYSYGVNSTEKGDLSSESTVSRIRTEHFPLTLESARPSHTSQYLCASSDDRYNQPQHFGDGTRLSIL.

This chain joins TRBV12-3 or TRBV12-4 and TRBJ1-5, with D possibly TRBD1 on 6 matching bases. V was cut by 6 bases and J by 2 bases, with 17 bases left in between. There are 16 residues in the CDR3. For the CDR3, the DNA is TGTGCCAGCAGAGCCAGGAGGGGGTTAGGCAATCAGCCCCAGCATTTT. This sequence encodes CASRARRGLGNQPQHF.

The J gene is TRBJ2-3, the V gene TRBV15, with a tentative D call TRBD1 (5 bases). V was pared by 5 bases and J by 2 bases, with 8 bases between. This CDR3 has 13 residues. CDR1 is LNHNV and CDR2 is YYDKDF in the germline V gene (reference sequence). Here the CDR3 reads CATSQQDTDTQYF. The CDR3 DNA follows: TGTGCCACCAGCCAACAGGACACAGATACGCAGTATTTT.

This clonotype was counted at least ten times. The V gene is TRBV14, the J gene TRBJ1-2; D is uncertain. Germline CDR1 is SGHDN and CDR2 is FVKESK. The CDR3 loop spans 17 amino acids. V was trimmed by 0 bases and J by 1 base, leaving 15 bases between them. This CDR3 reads CASSQDITASFNYGYTF. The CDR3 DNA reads TGTGCCAGCAGCCAAGATATAACAGCCTCTTTTAACTATGGCTACACCTTC.

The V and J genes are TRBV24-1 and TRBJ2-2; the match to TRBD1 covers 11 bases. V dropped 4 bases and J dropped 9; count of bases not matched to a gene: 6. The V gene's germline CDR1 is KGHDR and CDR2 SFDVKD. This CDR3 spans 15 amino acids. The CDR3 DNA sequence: TGTGCCACCAGTGAAGCGGGACAGGGGGGGAGGGAGCTGTTTTTT. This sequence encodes CATSEAGQGGRELFF.

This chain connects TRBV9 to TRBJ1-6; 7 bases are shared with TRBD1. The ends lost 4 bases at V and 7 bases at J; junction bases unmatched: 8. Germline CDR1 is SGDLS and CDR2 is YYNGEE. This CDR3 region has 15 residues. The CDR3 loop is CASSTRQGSNSPLHF. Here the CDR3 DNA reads TGTGCCAGCAGCACACGACAGGGATCGAATTCACCCCTCCACTTT.

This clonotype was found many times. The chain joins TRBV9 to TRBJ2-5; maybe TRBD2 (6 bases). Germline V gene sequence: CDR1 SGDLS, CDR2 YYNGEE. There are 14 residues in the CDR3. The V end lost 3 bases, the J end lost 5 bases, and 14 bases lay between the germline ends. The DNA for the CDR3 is TGTGCCAGCAGCGCGGAGGGCTTAGGGGAGACCCAGTACTTC. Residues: CASSAEGLGETQYF.

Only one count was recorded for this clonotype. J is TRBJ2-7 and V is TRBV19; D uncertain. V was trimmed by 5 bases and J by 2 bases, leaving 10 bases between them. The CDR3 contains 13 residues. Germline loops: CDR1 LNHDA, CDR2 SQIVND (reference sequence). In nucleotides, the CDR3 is TGTGCCAGTAGTTTGGACCCAACCTACGAGCAGTACTTC. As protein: CASSLDPTYEQYF.

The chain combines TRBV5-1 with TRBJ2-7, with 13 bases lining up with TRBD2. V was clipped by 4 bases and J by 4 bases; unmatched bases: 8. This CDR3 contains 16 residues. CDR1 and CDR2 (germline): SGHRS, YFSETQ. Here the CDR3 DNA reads TGCGCCAGCAGCCTCGGGACTAGCGGGGACGGGTACGAGCAGTACTTC. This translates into CASSLGTSGDGYEQYF.

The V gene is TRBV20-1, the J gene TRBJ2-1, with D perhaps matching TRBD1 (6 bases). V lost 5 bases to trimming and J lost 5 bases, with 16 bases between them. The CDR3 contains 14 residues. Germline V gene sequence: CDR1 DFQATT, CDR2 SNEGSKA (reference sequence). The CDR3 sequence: CSADRSLGDNEQFF. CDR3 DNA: TGCAGTGCTGACAGGTCCTTGGGGGACAATGAGCAGTTCTTC.

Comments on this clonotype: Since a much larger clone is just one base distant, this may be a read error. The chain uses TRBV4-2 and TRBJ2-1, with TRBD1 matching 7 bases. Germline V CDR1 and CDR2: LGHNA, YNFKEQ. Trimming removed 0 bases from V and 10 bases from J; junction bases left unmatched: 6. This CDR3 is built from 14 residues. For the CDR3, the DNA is TGTGCCAGCAGCCAAGATTTAGGGGGCTACGAGCAGTTCTTC. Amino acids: CASSQDLGGYEQFF.

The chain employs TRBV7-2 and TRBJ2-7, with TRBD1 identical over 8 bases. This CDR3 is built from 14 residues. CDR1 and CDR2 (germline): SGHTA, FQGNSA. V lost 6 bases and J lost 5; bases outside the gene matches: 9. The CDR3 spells CASSLGQVNHEQYF. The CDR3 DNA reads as TGTGCCAGCAGTTTGGGACAGGTTAATCACGAGCAGTACTTC.

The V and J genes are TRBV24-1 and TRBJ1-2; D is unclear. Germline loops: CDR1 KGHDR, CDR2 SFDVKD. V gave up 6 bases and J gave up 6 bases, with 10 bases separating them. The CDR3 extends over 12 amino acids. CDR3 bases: TGTGCCACCAGTTCACCCACCCATGGCTACACCTTC. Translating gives CATSSPTHGYTF.

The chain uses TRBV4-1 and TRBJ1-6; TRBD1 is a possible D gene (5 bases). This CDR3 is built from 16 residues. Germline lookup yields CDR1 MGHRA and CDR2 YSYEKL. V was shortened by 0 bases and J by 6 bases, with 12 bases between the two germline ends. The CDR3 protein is CASSQDSRDSNSPLHF. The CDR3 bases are TGCGCCAGCAGCCAAGATTCTAGAGACAGTAATTCACCCCTCCACTTT.

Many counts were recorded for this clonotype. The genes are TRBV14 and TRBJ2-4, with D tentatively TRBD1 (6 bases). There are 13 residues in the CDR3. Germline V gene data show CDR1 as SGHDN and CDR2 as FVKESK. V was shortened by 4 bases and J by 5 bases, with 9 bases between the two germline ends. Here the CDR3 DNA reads TGTGCCAGCAGCCTTTGGACAGAAAACATTCAGTACTTC. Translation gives CASSLWTENIQYF.

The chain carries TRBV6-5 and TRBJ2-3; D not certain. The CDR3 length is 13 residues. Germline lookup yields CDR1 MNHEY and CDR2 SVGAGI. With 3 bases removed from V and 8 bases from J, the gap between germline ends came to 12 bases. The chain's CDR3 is CASSYGRGATQYF. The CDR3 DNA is TGTGCCAGCAGTTATGGACGAGGAGCTACGCAGTATTTT.

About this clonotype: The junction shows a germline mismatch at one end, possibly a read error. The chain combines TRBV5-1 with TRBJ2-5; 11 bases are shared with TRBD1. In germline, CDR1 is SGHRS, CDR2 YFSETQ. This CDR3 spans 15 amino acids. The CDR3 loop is CASSPDRGQGETQYF. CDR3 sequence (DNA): TGCGCCAGCAGCCCGGACAGGGGGCAGGGGGAGACTCAGTACTTC.

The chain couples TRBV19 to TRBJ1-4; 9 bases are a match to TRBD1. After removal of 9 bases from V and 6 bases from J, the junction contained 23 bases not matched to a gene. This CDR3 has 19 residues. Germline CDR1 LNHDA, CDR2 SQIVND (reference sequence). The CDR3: CARASGDRERLPSDEKLFF. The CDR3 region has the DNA TGTGCCAGGGCCTCTGGGGACAGGGAAAGGTTACCGAGTGATGAAAAACTGTTTTTT.

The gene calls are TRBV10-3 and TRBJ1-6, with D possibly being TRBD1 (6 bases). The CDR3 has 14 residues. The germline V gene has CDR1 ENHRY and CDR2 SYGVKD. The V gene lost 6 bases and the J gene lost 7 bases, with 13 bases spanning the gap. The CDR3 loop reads CAIRARTENSPLHF. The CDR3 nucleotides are TGTGCCATCAGGGCGAGGACAGAGAATTCACCCCTCCACTTT.

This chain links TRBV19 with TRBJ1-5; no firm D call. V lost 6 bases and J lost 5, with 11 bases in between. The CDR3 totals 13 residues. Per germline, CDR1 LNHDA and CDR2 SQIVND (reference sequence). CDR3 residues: CASSKLPYQPQHF. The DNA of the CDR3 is TGTGCCAGTAGCAAACTCCCTTATCAGCCCCAGCATTTT. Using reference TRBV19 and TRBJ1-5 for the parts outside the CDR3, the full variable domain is DGGITQSPKYLFRKEGQNVTLSCEQNLNHDAMYWYRQDPGQGLRLIYYSQIVNDFQKGDIAEGYSVSREKKESFPLTVTSAQKNPTAFYLCASSKLPYQPQHFGDGTRLSIL.

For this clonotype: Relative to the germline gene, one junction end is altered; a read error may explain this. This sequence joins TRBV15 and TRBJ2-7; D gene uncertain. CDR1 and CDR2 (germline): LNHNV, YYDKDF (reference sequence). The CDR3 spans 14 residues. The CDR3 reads CTTSSTESSYEQYF. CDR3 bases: TGTACCACCAGCAGCACGGAGAGCTCCTACGAGCAGTACTTC.

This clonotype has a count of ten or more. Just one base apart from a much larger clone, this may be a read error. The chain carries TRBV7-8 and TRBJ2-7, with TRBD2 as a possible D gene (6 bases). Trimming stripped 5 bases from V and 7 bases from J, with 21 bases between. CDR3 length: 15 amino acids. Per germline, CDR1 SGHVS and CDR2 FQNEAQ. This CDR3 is CASSTGTGGVHEQYF. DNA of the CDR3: TGTGCCAGCAGCACCGGGACTGGCGGGGTACATGAGCAGTACTTC. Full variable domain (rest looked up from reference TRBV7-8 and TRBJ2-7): GAGVSQSPRYKVAKRGQDVALRCDPISGHVSLFWYQQALGQGPEFLTYFQNEAQLDKSGLPSDRFFAERPEGSVSTLKIQRTQQEDSAVYLCASSTGTGGVHEQYFGPGTRLTVT.

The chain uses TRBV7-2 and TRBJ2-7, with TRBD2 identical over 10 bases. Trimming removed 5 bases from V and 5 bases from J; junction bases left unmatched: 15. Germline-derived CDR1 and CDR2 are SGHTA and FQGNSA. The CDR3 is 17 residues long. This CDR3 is CASSLVLGAGGPHEQYF. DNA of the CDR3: TGTGCCAGCAGCCTAGTTTTAGGAGCGGGGGGGCCCCACGAGCAGTACTTC.